This T cell receptor beta chain was sequenced for a study of OX40 agonist ivuxolimab in advanced cancers. Looking at the study overall: Participants averaged approximately 61 years of age (range about 23 to 79) and were 82.7% male.

Here immunoSEQ multiplex PCR was the method, and the copy in TCRdb shows in-frame clones only, minus some. Among about 52,000 clones listed, 80% to 95% were seen once. Sampled blood was obtained at baseline, cycle 4 day 1, and cycle 7 day 1. This CDR3 contains 14 residues. Trimming removed 3 bases from V and 5 bases from J; junction bases left unmatched: 5. Per germline, CDR1 SGDLS and CDR2 YYNGEE. About this clone: The antigen remains undetermined.

Study results and limitations: Expanded peripheral T cells had an undetermined antigen specificity.

Sequencing used CD4+ or CD8+ T cells sorted from blood, obtained in a trial of the OX40 agonist ivuxolimab. The chain has TRBV9 and TRBJ2-1, with TRBD2 matching 7 bases. The clonotype was recovered from an adult with an advanced solid tumor such as melanoma, head and neck, liver or kidney cancer. In DNA, the CDR3 is TGTGCCAGCAGCGCGGCTAGCGGCCACAATGAGCAGTTCTTC. This codes for CASSAASGHNEQFF.